Sequencing of this T cell receptor (beta chain) was carried out in a study of T cell clonotyping in hematopoietic cell transplantation. Study at large: Pretransplant recipient samples were taken after cytoreduction. Study-wide findings and caveats: Pathologically expanded recipient clonotypes increased progressively from day 30 to day 180 as diversity fell.

Germline lookup yields CDR1 SGHVS and CDR2 FQNEAQ. V was cut by 5 bases and J by 0 bases, with 8 bases left in between. The CDR3 runs to 14 residues. Documented time point: recipient sample about 28 days before transplant, after cytoreduction. Recipient blood drawn about 28 days pretransplant and days 30, 100, 180 after. TCRdb keeps only in-frame clones here, not all; method: immunoSEQ multiplex PCR. The sample lists about 41,000 clones, 85% occurring once. This clone was counted between two and nine times. As yet, its antigen is unknown. The genes are TRBV7-8 and TRBJ1-5; D remains ambiguous. This sample comprised peripheral blood mononuclear cells, obtained before stem cell transplant. The sequence was obtained from a man in his sixties with acute myeloid leukemia. Some clones in this sample may be carry-over from other donors' samples. CDR3: CASSIMDSNQPQHF. The DNA for the CDR3 is TGTGCCAGCAGCATAATGGATAGCAATCAGCCCCAGCATTTT.